These 32 T cell receptor beta chains share one sample of origin, sequenced in a study of radiotherapy plus CTLA-4 blockade in lung cancer. This table comes from immunoSEQ multiplex PCR, and its TCRdb copy is limited to in-frame clones, with some not included. The data hold around 26,000 clones, with over 70% observed a single time. The source material was peripheral blood, sampled from a patient treated with radiotherapy plus ipilimumab. These receptors all come from a human donor with non-small cell lung cancer who had stable disease on radiotherapy plus ipilimumab.

This clone was seen a single time. V and J are TRBV5-1 and TRBJ2-3, with TRBD2 identical over 8 bases. Germline values: CDR1 SGHRS, CDR2 YFSETQ. V was pared by 0 bases and J by 3 bases, with 6 bases of the junction left unmatched. CDR3 length: 16 amino acids. The CDR3 nucleotides are TGCGCCAGCAGCTTGGCCACTAGCGGCCCAACAGATACGCAGTATTTT. Protein: CASSLATSGPTDTQYF.

The V and J genes are TRBV28 and TRBJ1-2; 10 positions match TRBD1. The trim removed 5 bases at V and 8 bases at J, leaving 11 bases unmatched. Germline CDR1 reads MDHEN; CDR2 reads SYDVKM. The CDR3 runs to 15 residues. CDR3: CASSPSGTGAGGYTF. CDR3 sequence (DNA): TGTGCCAGCAGTCCTTCCGGGACAGGGGCCGGCGGCTACACCTTC.

The rearrangement uses TRBV4-1 and TRBJ2-5, with unresolved D. CDR1 MGHRA and CDR2 YSYEKL come from the germline V gene. CDR3 length equals 16 residues. With 2 bases removed from V and 7 bases from J, the gap between germline ends came to 20 bases. The DNA for the CDR3 is TGCGCCAGCAGCCAAACCCCAATAGGGCGGCCAGGGACCCAGTACTTC. Protein: CASSQTPIGRPGTQYF.

CDR3: CASSLIVLDYNEQFF. For the CDR3, the DNA is TGTGCCAGCAGCTTAATAGTACTGGATTACAATGAGCAGTTCTTC. The gene calls are TRBV13 and TRBJ2-1, with no clear D. The CDR3 loop spans 15 amino acids. Germline V gene sequence: CDR1 PRHDT, CDR2 FYEKMQ (reference sequence). Trimming shortened V by 2 bases and J by 4 bases, and 12 bases separated the two germline ends.

This chain uses TRBV9 with TRBJ2-3; 7 bases agree with TRBD2. V lost 3 bases and J lost 3; bases outside the gene matches: 4. Germline-derived CDR1 and CDR2 are SGDLS and YYNGEE. The CDR3 sequence is 14 residues long. In nucleotides, the CDR3 is TGTGCCAGCAGCGCCGGACTAGGGACAGATACGCAGTATTTT. This encodes CASSAGLGTDTQYF.

The CDR3 protein is CASSPLGGVFYEQYF. In DNA form, the CDR3 reads TGTGCCAGCTCACCTTTAGGGGGGGTATTCTACGAGCAGTACTTC. This chain connects TRBV18 to TRBJ2-7, with D possibly TRBD2 on 7 matching bases. This CDR3 has 15 residues. V dropped 3 bases and J dropped 3 bases, with 15 bases sitting between them. CDR1 KGHSH and CDR2 LQKENI come from the germline V gene. Full variable domain (rest looked up from reference TRBV18 and TRBJ2-7): NAGVMQNPRHLVRRRGQEARLRCSPMKGHSHVYWYRQLPEEGLKFMVYLQKENIIDESGMPKERFSAEFPKEGPSILRIQQVVRGDSAAYFCASSPLGGVFYEQYFGPGTRLTVT.

This clone was observed a few times. This chain joins TRBV19 and TRBJ2-2; the D is unclear. Germline V gives CDR1 LNHDA, CDR2 SQIVND (reference sequence). Trimming pared 3 bases from V and 4 bases from J, leaving 9 bases between. The CDR3 runs to 14 residues. The CDR3 sequence: CASSILVVTGELFF. The CDR3, as DNA: TGTGCCAGTAGTATCCTAGTAGTCACCGGGGAGCTGTTTTTT.

The CDR3 loop is CASSYPRPGELFF. In DNA form, the CDR3 reads TGTGCCAGCAGTTACCCTAGACCCGGGGAGCTGTTTTTT. V and J are TRBV6-5 and TRBJ2-2; D not resolved. This CDR3 spans 13 amino acids. CDR1 and CDR2 from the germline V gene are MNHEY and SVGAGI. Trimming removed 2 bases from V and 6 bases from J, with 7 bases in between.

The chain carries TRBV5-4 and TRBJ2-5; D might be TRBD1 (5 bases). The V gene's germline CDR1 is SGHNT and CDR2 YYREEE (reference sequence). V lost 3 bases to trimming and J lost 4 bases, with 16 bases between them. The CDR3 has 15 residues. CDR3 DNA sequence: TGTGCCAGCAGCTCGGACACGAAGAGGTCAGAGACCCAGTACTTC. Protein sequence: CASSSDTKRSETQYF.

The chain uses TRBV9 and TRBJ2-7, with 8 bases matching TRBD1. Trimming removed 0 bases from V and 4 bases from J; junction bases left unmatched: 15. CDR3 length equals 18 residues. From germline, CDR1 is SGDLS and CDR2 YYNGEE. The CDR3 nucleotides are TGTGCCAGCAGCGTAGCTTTTACGACGGCAGGGGGCCTTTACGAGCAGTACTTC. This gives the protein CASSVAFTTAGGLYEQYF.

The CDR3 DNA sequence: TGTGCCAGCAGCAACACCGGGGAGCTGTTTTTT. Encoded protein: CASSNTGELFF. The J gene is TRBJ2-2, the V gene TRBV7-9; D unclear. The CDR3 has 11 residues. Trimming removed 5 bases from V and 2 bases from J, with 0 bases in between. Germline values: CDR1 SEHNR, CDR2 FQNEAQ (reference sequence).

This rearrangement joins TRBV15 to TRBJ2-2, with a weak D call TRBD2 (5 bases). The V gene's germline CDR1 is LNHNV and CDR2 YYDKDF (reference sequence). CDR3 length equals 15 residues. The germline V and J ends were trimmed by 2 bases and 8 bases, with 15 bases remaining between them. The CDR3 here is CATSRPMGAAGELFF. For the CDR3, the DNA is TGTGCCACCAGCAGACCTATGGGAGCGGCGGGGGAGCTGTTTTTT.

The J gene is TRBJ1-2, the V gene TRBV9, with 8 nucleotides matching TRBD1. Germline V gene sequence: CDR1 SGDLS, CDR2 YYNGEE. The CDR3 spans 15 residues. The ends lost 0 bases at V and 3 bases at J; junction bases unmatched: 4. Here the CDR3 reads CASSVGLTGDYGYTF. CDR3 bases: TGTGCCAGCAGCGTAGGACTGACAGGGGACTATGGCTACACCTTC.

On this clone itself: Compared with germline, one end of the junction differs, possibly owing to a read error. Other DNA sequences of this sample code for an identical CDR3. The chain carries TRBV7-2 and TRBJ1-1, with 7 bases fitting TRBD1. CDR3 length: 13 residues. Germline assignment: CDR1 SGHTA and CDR2 FQGNSA. The CDR3 DNA sequence: TGTGCCAGCAGCTTAAGGGGGCAGGCCGAAGCCTTCTTT. It encodes CASSLRGQAEAFF.

V usage is TRBV20-1 and J usage is TRBJ1-2; D remains ambiguous. V lost 0 bases and J 7 bases, leaving 6 bases between the germline ends. CDR3 length: 11 residues. Germline-derived CDR1 and CDR2 are DFQATT and SNEGSKA (reference sequence). The CDR3 DNA reads as TGCAGTGCTAGAGATGGGGTTGGCTACACCTTC. Protein product: CSARDGVGYTF.

The chain joins TRBV11-2 to TRBJ1-4; unclear D gene. Germline-derived CDR1 and CDR2 are SGHAT and FQNNGV. Trimming cost V 1 base and J 4 bases, with 7 bases left between them. The CDR3 contains 14 residues. CDR3 amino acids: CASSLGQLNEKLFF. CDR3 DNA: TGTGCCAGCAGCTTAGGGCAGCTTAATGAAAAACTGTTTTTT.

This chain joins TRBV28 and TRBJ2-5; 8 bases are shared with TRBD1. Per the germline V gene, CDR1 is MDHEN and CDR2 is SYDVKM. The V gene end was trimmed by 5 bases and the J gene end by 5 bases; junction bases not matched to a gene: 10. The CDR3 is 15 residues long. The CDR3 reads CASSPRTGLRETQYF. The CDR3 DNA reads as TGTGCCAGCAGTCCACGGACAGGGCTAAGGGAGACCCAGTACTTC.

The rearrangement links TRBV27 to TRBJ2-1; the match to TRBD2 covers 11 bases. This CDR3 contains 18 residues. Per germline, CDR1 MNHEY and CDR2 SMNVEV (reference sequence). The junction had 16 bases not matched to a gene; V was cut back by 5 bases and J by 7 bases. The CDR3: CASSPRTSGHPWGNEQFF. CDR3 bases: TGTGCCAGCAGTCCCCGGACTAGCGGGCACCCCTGGGGAAATGAGCAGTTCTTC.

A few counts support this clone. J is TRBJ2-5 and V is TRBV28; TRBD2 matches 9 bases. The CDR3 extends over 17 amino acids. The junction had 17 bases not matched to a gene; V was cut back by 6 bases and J by 6 bases. Germline assignment: CDR1 MDHEN and CDR2 SYDVKM. The CDR3 loop is CASSSYDLAGAKKTQYF. The CDR3 bases are TGTGCCAGCAGCTCATATGACTTAGCGGGAGCGAAAAAGACCCAGTACTTC.

The chain employs TRBV7-9 and TRBJ2-5; D call uncertain. The CDR3 has 11 amino acids. V lost 2 bases and J 5 bases, leaving 3 bases between the germline ends. From germline, CDR1 is SEHNR and CDR2 FQNEAQ (reference sequence). CDR3 in DNA: TGTGCCAGCAGCTTAACCGAGACCCAGTACTTC. Its translation is CASSLTETQYF.

J is TRBJ1-3 and V is TRBV5-8; no clear D gene. V shed 5 bases and J shed 0 bases, with 15 bases lying between them. The CDR3 extends over 16 amino acids. Germline V gene data show CDR1 as SGHTS and CDR2 as YDEGEE. This CDR3 is CASRRDNAFSGNTIYF. As DNA, the CDR3 is TGTGCCAGCAGGAGAGACAATGCTTTCTCTGGAAACACCATATATTTT.

The chain carries TRBV7-3 and TRBJ2-3, with TRBD2 identical over 8 bases. Looked up from germline, CDR1 is SGHTA and CDR2 is FQGTGA. Trimming cost V 2 bases and J 2 bases; bases outside gene matches: 3. The CDR3 contains 15 residues. CDR3 in amino acids: CASSLGLALTDTQYF. The CDR3 region has the DNA TGTGCCAGCAGCTTAGGACTAGCTCTCACAGATACGCAGTATTTT.

The chain employs TRBV19 and TRBJ1-2; D possibly corresponds to TRBD1 (6 bases). Germline values: CDR1 LNHDA, CDR2 SQIVND (reference sequence). V lost 4 bases to trimming and J lost 8 bases, with 23 bases between them. The CDR3 covers 16 residues. The CDR3 is CASSTSLIQGRGGYTF. The CDR3 nucleotides read TGTGCCAGTAGTACGAGCCTAATACAGGGAAGGGGCGGCTACACCTTC.

V usage is TRBV9 and J usage is TRBJ2-1; 15 nucleotides agree with TRBD2. J lost 5 bases, V lost 4 bases, and 4 bases had no gene match. CDR1 and CDR2 (germline): SGDLS, YYNGEE. The CDR3 is made up of 16 amino acids. CDR3 region: CASSTGLAGGDNEQFF. Written as DNA, the CDR3 is TGTGCCAGCAGCACGGGACTAGCGGGAGGAGACAATGAGCAGTTCTTC.

This clone was detected only a few times. The V gene is TRBV4-1, the J gene TRBJ2-7, with 11 bases that match TRBD2. The germline CDR1 and CDR2 sequences are MGHRA and YSYEKL. The V segment lost 4 bases and the J segment 3 bases; nucleotides outside the gene matches: 5. The CDR3 covers 15 residues. CDR3 bases: TGCGCCAGCAGCCCCCGGGGGACTAGCGGCTACGAGCAGTACTTC. Residues: CASSPRGTSGYEQYF.

Regarding this clone: Other DNA sequences from this sample encode an identical CDR3 as well. J is TRBJ1-1 and V is TRBV28; 8 positions agree with TRBD1. The J segment lost 4 bases and the V segment lost 6 bases, leaving 10 bases of the junction unmatched. The CDR3 runs 15 residues. Germline CDR1 is MDHEN and CDR2 is SYDVKM. The CDR3 coding sequence is TGTGCCAGCAGCTCGACAGGGGCCCCTATCACTGAAGCTTTCTTT. Translating gives CASSSTGAPITEAFF.

The CDR3 sequence: CASSNLAGVGNEQFF. CDR3 coding DNA: TGTGCCAGTAGTAATTTAGCGGGAGTGGGGAATGAGCAGTTCTTC. The rearrangement links TRBV19 to TRBJ2-1, with 9 positions matching TRBD2. This CDR3 spans 15 amino acids. CDR1 and CDR2 from the germline V gene are LNHDA and SQIVND (reference sequence). V was pared by 4 bases and J by 7 bases, with 8 bases of the junction left unmatched.

The CDR3 DNA is TGTGCCAGCAGTGAGGGGATAGGCTCTGGGGCCAACGTCCTGACTTTC. It is translated as CASSEGIGSGANVLTF. The chain recombines TRBV6-1 with TRBJ2-6; D not certain. V lost 3 bases, J lost 0 bases, and 9 bases lay in between. From germline, CDR1 is MNHNS and CDR2 SASEGT. The CDR3 loop spans 16 amino acids.

This clone was detected a few times. V gene TRBV11-3 combines with J gene TRBJ2-4; no firm D call. Germline V gene lookup returns CDR1 SGHNT and CDR2 YENEEA. The germline V and J ends were trimmed by 1 base and 0 bases, with 4 bases remaining between them. The CDR3 totals 14 residues. CDR3 DNA: TGTGCCAGCAGCTTAGTCGGAGCCAAAAACATTCAGTACTTC. Its protein product is CASSLVGAKNIQYF.

This chain joins TRBV18 and TRBJ2-7; a possible D gene is TRBD1 (6 bases). The CDR3 is 15 amino acids. Trimming cost V 6 bases and J 3 bases, with 18 bases left between them. Germline assignment: CDR1 KGHSH and CDR2 LQKENI. CDR3 protein: CASSRVRDTFYEQYF. CDR3 bases: TGTGCCAGCTCCCGGGTCCGGGACACGTTCTACGAGCAGTACTTC.

The chain joins TRBV4-3 to TRBJ2-1; 8 bases map to TRBD2. This CDR3 region has 18 residues. CDR1 is LGHNA and CDR2 is YSLEER in the germline V gene. V gave up 4 bases and J gave up 0 bases; unmatched junction bases: 11. The CDR3 protein is CASSLGGGRSSSYNEQFF. The CDR3 DNA sequence: TGCGCCAGCAGCCTTGGTGGCGGGAGGTCGAGCTCCTACAATGAGCAGTTCTTC.

This chain connects TRBV27 to TRBJ2-7, with no clear D. The CDR3 loop spans 13 amino acids. Germline V gene data show CDR1 as MNHEY and CDR2 as SMNVEV (reference sequence). Trimming removed 5 bases from V and 4 bases from J, with 12 bases in between. The CDR3 nucleotides read TGTGCCAGCAGTACAACCCCCTGGTACGAGCAGTACTTC. As protein: CASSTTPWYEQYF.